The 24 T cell receptor beta chains listed next were all sequenced from one sample in a study of response to subunit inactivated influenza vaccine. TCRdb analysed the RT-PCR reads with MiXCR anew, one entry per CDR3 protein. The sample carries 650,000 to 800,000 distinct CDR3 sequences, approximately 14% recorded once. Sequenced material: PBMCs from blood, taken 14 to 15 days before vaccination. Source of these receptors: a man aged 45 to 65 who received an inactivated influenza vaccine.

The chain couples TRBV5-1 to TRBJ2-3; weak D call: TRBD1 (6 bases). Germline V gene lookup returns CDR1 SGHRS and CDR2 YFSETQ. Trimming removed 1 base from V and 3 bases from J, with 12 bases in between. CDR3 length: 15 residues. CDR3: CASSLTGRETDTQYF. The CDR3 coding sequence is TGCGCCAGCAGCTTGACAGGGCGCGAAACAGATACGCAGTATTTT.

The chain links TRBV12-3 or TRBV12-4 to TRBJ2-7; D is possibly TRBD1 (6 bases). The CDR3 totals 13 residues. V was shortened by 7 bases and J by 2 bases, with 12 bases between the two germline ends. The chain's CDR3 is CASNSGVTYEQYF. The CDR3 DNA reads TGTGCCAGCAATTCAGGGGTTACCTACGAGCAGTACTTC.

CDR3 protein: CASMGGWRTGDTDTQYF. In nucleotides, the CDR3 is TGTGCCAGCATGGGTGGGTGGAGGACAGGAGACACAGATACGCAGTATTTT. V and J are TRBV6-1 and TRBJ2-3, with 7 bases that match TRBD1. The CDR3 extends over 17 amino acids. CDR1 and CDR2 from the germline V gene are MNHNS and SASEGT. After removal of 7 bases from V and 2 bases from J, the junction contained 15 bases not matched to a gene.

This clonotype has a count of ten or more. The chain joins TRBV29-1 to TRBJ2-1, with D unresolved. This CDR3 has 13 amino acids. Germline CDR1 and CDR2: SQVTM and ANQGSEA. V gave up 3 bases and J gave up 0 bases, with 6 bases separating them. CDR3 loop: CSVDSSSYNEQFF. DNA of the CDR3: TGCAGCGTTGATAGCAGCTCCTACAATGAGCAGTTCTTC.

The chain recombines TRBV20-1 with TRBJ2-7, with D uncertain. V lost 0 bases and J lost 1, with 13 bases in between. The CDR3 extends over 15 amino acids. The germline V gene has CDR1 DFQATT and CDR2 SNEGSKA (reference sequence). The CDR3 coding sequence is TGCAGTGCTAGAGATCGGCAGGCCTTATCCTACGAGCAGTACTTC. Amino acids: CSARDRQALSYEQYF.

This clonotype was found a few times. The chain couples TRBV20-1 to TRBJ2-7, with D uncertain. This CDR3 has 15 amino acids. V was pared by 2 bases and J by 6 bases, with 20 bases between. Germline values: CDR1 DFQATT, CDR2 SNEGSKA (reference sequence). Here the CDR3 reads CSARSGYSPEGEQYF. The DNA of the CDR3 is TGCAGTGCTAGAAGTGGCTACTCCCCCGAAGGCGAGCAGTACTTC.

This clonotype was seen only a few times. The V call is TRBV10-3, the J call TRBJ2-7; no reliable D call. Germline V gives CDR1 ENHRY, CDR2 SYGVKD. The V and J ends lost 11 bases and 3 bases respectively, with 20 bases between them. This CDR3 is 14 amino acids long. The CDR3 sequence is CAAADRYDNYEQYF. For the CDR3, the DNA is TGTGCCGCCGCGGATAGGTACGATAACTACGAGCAGTACTTC.

This clonotype occurred a few times. CDR3 protein: CAISEQGQYMRGYTF. Here the CDR3 DNA reads TGTGCCATCAGTGAGCAGGGACAGTACATGAGAGGCTACACCTTC. The chain uses TRBV10-3 and TRBJ1-2; 7 nucleotides line up with TRBD1. This CDR3 has 15 residues. V gave up 2 bases and J gave up 8 bases; unmatched junction bases: 11. Germline V CDR1 and CDR2: ENHRY, SYGVKD.

V usage is TRBV12-3 or TRBV12-4 and J usage is TRBJ1-5, with D unresolved. The CDR3 length is 15 residues. V was clipped by 1 base and J by 4 bases, with 11 bases between them. The CDR3 loop is CASSLVGRANQPQHF. The CDR3 DNA reads as TGTGCCAGCAGTTTAGTTGGCCGTGCGAATCAGCCCCAGCATTTT.

This rearrangement joins TRBV7-2 to TRBJ2-3; D uncertain. The germline gives CDR1 SGHTA, CDR2 FQGNSA. V lost 4 bases and J lost 6, with 11 bases in between. The CDR3 runs 13 residues. The CDR3: CASSSQEPDTQYF. The CDR3 region has the DNA TGTGCCAGCAGCTCTCAGGAGCCCGATACGCAGTATTTT.

The rearrangement uses TRBV20-1 and TRBJ2-5; the match to TRBD2 covers 8 bases. The V gene's germline CDR1 is DFQATT and CDR2 SNEGSKA (reference sequence). This CDR3 has 15 residues. Germline trimming cut 6 bases from V and 9 bases from J; bases unmatched to any gene: 18. The CDR3 coding sequence is TGCAGTGCACTCCGTAGCGGGACCCGCGAAAAGGCCCAGTACTTC. It codes for CSALRSGTREKAQYF.

The chain has TRBV20-1 and TRBJ2-7; the D gene is possibly TRBD2 (5 bases). The CDR3 contains 13 residues. The V end was cut by 2 bases, the J end by 6 bases, with 14 bases between. Germline-derived CDR1 and CDR2 are DFQATT and SNEGSKA (reference sequence). CDR3 sequence (DNA): TGCAGTGCTAGACCCCCGGCTAGCAGCGAGCAGTACTTC. The encoded protein is CSARPPASSEQYF.

This clonotype turned up a few times. The chain recombines TRBV12-3 or TRBV12-4 with TRBJ1-3; D perhaps matches TRBD1 (5 bases). With 10 bases removed from V and 7 bases from J, the gap between germline ends came to 14 bases. This CDR3 is built from 12 residues. CDR3 amino acids: CATFWKGNTIYF. For the CDR3, the DNA is TGTGCCACCTTCTGGAAGGGGAACACCATATATTTT.

The rearrangement joins TRBV20-1 to TRBJ2-1; 7 bases are a match to TRBD1. J gave up 3 bases and V 1 base, and 12 bases lay outside the gene matches. Germline CDR1 reads DFQATT; CDR2 reads SNEGSKA (reference sequence). The CDR3 runs to 17 residues. The CDR3 nucleotides read TGCAGTGCTAGAGCCCTCCATCAGGGGGACATCTACAATGAGCAGTTCTTC. This sequence encodes CSARALHQGDIYNEQFF.

A few counts support this clonotype. The V and J genes are TRBV6-2 or TRBV6-3 and TRBJ2-5; D remains unclear. In germline, CDR1 is MNHEY, CDR2 SVGEGT. This CDR3 is 14 amino acids long. Trimming took 5 bases from V and 5 from J, leaving 15 bases between them. The CDR3 region has the DNA TGTGCCAGCAGTCCCCGGGCCCGCTCGGAGACCCAGTACTTC. Its protein is CASSPRARSETQYF.

This clonotype has a handful of counts. The rearrangement joins TRBV5-1 to TRBJ2-1, with 12 bases identical to TRBD2. This CDR3 comprises 14 residues. V shed 0 bases and J 9 bases; nucleotides not matched to a gene: 1. Germline values: CDR1 SGHRS, CDR2 YFSETQ. CDR3 sequence: CASSLGTSGIEQFF. The CDR3 DNA is TGCGCCAGCAGCTTGGGGACTAGCGGGATTGAGCAGTTCTTC.

This clonotype appeared many times. The chain has TRBV5-1 and TRBJ1-1; D possibly corresponds to TRBD1 (5 bases). The CDR3 runs 13 residues. CDR1 is SGHRS, CDR2 YFSETQ, per germline. Trimming took 0 bases from V and 5 from J, leaving 8 bases between them. The CDR3 DNA reads as TGCGCCAGCAGCTTGGTGGCAGGGACTGAAGCTTTCTTT. It specifies CASSLVAGTEAFF.

The genes are TRBV5-5 and TRBJ1-2, with 7 positions matching TRBD1. V dropped 0 bases and J dropped 4; count of bases not matched to a gene: 6. The germline CDR1 and CDR2 sequences are SGHKS and YYEKEE (reference sequence). The CDR3 extends over 15 amino acids. The CDR3 region has the DNA TGTGCCAGCAGCTTGGCCGGACAGGAGAGCTATGGCTACACCTTC. It translates to CASSLAGQESYGYTF.

This clonotype was picked up a small number of times. The J gene is TRBJ1-1, the V gene TRBV5-1; 9 bases align to TRBD1. V lost 5 bases, J lost 3 bases, and 8 bases stayed unmatched. Germline CDR1 is SGHRS and CDR2 is YFSETQ. This CDR3 has 15 amino acids. The CDR3 DNA follows: TGCGCCAGCAGTTTACAGGGGGCGGGAGACACTGAAGCTTTCTTT. It specifies CASSLQGAGDTEAFF.

The rearrangement uses TRBV11-2 and TRBJ2-1, with D possibly matching TRBD2 (5 bases). V was pared by 5 bases and J by 5 bases, with 19 bases between. CDR1 is SGHAT and CDR2 is FQNNGV in the germline V gene. There are 16 residues in the CDR3. CDR3 amino acids: CASSQFLRENDNEQFF. For the CDR3, the DNA is TGTGCCAGCAGCCAATTTTTGAGGGAGAATGACAATGAGCAGTTCTTC.

The table lists this clonotype with a few counts. J is TRBJ1-2 and V is TRBV7-8; TRBD1 might be the D (6 bases). Trimming took 6 bases from V and 6 from J, leaving 20 bases between them. The CDR3 sequence is 15 residues long. Germline V lookup: CDR1 SGHVS, CDR2 FQNEAQ. CDR3 in DNA: TGTGCCAGCAGTCAAATCGGGCAGGGGAGGGATGGCTACACCTTC. This sequence encodes CASSQIGQGRDGYTF.

This chain joins TRBV20-1 and TRBJ2-1; TRBD2 might be the D (7 bases). This CDR3 region has 13 residues. V gave up 2 bases and J gave up 7 bases, with 12 bases separating them. From germline, CDR1 is DFQATT and CDR2 SNEGSKA (reference sequence). The CDR3 loop is CSARRGGLNEQFF. In nucleotides, the CDR3 is TGCAGTGCTAGAAGGGGGGGCCTTAATGAGCAGTTCTTC.

This clonotype appeared many times. The V and J genes are TRBV12-3 or TRBV12-4 and TRBJ1-6, with D tentatively TRBD1 (5 bases). V gave up 8 bases and J gave up 0 bases, with 11 bases separating them. The CDR3 has 15 amino acids. The CDR3 here is CASGDRSSYNSPLHF. As DNA, the CDR3 is TGTGCCAGCGGGGACCGGAGCTCCTATAATTCACCCCTCCACTTT.

The chain links TRBV7-2 to TRBJ2-5; 14 bases are a match to TRBD2. The trim removed 3 bases at V and 5 bases at J, leaving 5 bases unmatched. This CDR3 comprises 16 residues. Germline CDR1 and CDR2: SGHTA and FQGNSA. The CDR3 region has the DNA TGTGCCAGCAGCTTCCGACTAGCGGGGGGGAGGGAGACCCAGTACTTC. Translation: CASSFRLAGGRETQYF.